This entry lists 31 T cell receptor beta chains sequenced from one sample in a study of T cells in women clearing cervical HPV infection. Produced via immunoSEQ multiplex PCR; TCRdb's table is partial and in-frame only. Listed are roughly 20,000 clones; roughly an eighth falls within the top ten. Sequencing input: blood buffy coat. These receptor sequences come from a woman between 18 and 75 years old with a cervical HPV16 infection that either progressed to CIN3+ or cleared (not recorded which).

As for this clone: The read is 3 residues too short to cover the CDR3 end, so that end is filled in from the germline J gene. The chain links TRBV2 to TRBJ1-3; the D gene is possibly TRBD1 (6 bases). Trimming removed 2 bases from V and 2 bases from J, with 13 bases in between. Germline CDR1 reads SNHLY; CDR2 reads FYNNEI. CDR3 length equals 16 residues. The CDR3 DNA, read in part, is TGTGCCAGCAGTGAATTTCAGGGGTCGGCTGGAAACACC. This encodes CASSEFQGSAGNT. The whole CDR3 is CASSEFQGSAGNTIYF. Filled out from reference TRBV2 and TRBJ1-3, the complete variable domain reads EPEVTQTPSHQVTQMGQEVILRCVPISNHLYFYWYRQILGQKVEFLVSFYNNEISEKSEIFDDQFSVERPDGSNFTLKIRSTKLEDSAMYFCASSEFQGSAGNTIYFGEGSWLTVV.

Concerning this clone itself: Read data end 3 residues before the CDR3 end; the end is taken from the germline J gene. The chain combines TRBV30 with TRBJ1-3; 7 bases are a match to TRBD1. Germline loops: CDR1 GTSNPN, CDR2 SVGIG (reference sequence). The CDR3 has 17 residues. The J segment lost 6 bases and the V segment lost 3 bases, leaving 17 bases of the junction unmatched. The CDR3 loop reads CAWSPIDRVLWENTIYF. The sequenced part of the CDR3 DNA is TGTGCCTGGAGCCCGATTGACAGGGTATTGTGGGAAAACACC.

Comment on this clone: The read finishes 3 residues shy of the CDR3 end, and the germline J gene is used to complete it. The gene calls are TRBV11-3 and TRBJ2-3, with D maybe TRBD1 (5 bases). Trimming pared 3 bases from V and 4 bases from J, leaving 14 bases between. Germline loops: CDR1 SGHNT, CDR2 YENEEA. The CDR3 has 15 residues. CDR3 amino acids: CASSLAQALADTQYF. The covered CDR3 bases are TGTGCCAGCAGCTTGGCACAGGCTCTCGCAGATACG. Together with reference TRBV11-3 and TRBJ2-3, the CDR3 gives the full variable domain: EAGVVQSPRYKIIEKKQPVAFWCNPISGHNTLYWYLQNLGQGPELLIRYENEEAVDDSQLPKDRFSAERLKGVDSTLKIQPAELGDSAVYLCASSLAQALADTQYFGPGTRLTVL.

Remarks on this clone: The read ends 3 residues shy of where the CDR3 ends; the end is completed using the germline J gene. The genes are TRBV7-9 and TRBJ2-1; possible D gene TRBD2, 6 bases. V was clipped by 0 bases and J by 7 bases, with 13 bases between them. CDR1 and CDR2 from the germline V gene are SEHNR and FQNEAQ (reference sequence). CDR3 length: 15 residues. CDR3 loop: CASSLAAGLGNEQFF. CDR3 DNA (partial): TGTGCCAGCAGCTTAGCGGCGGGGCTGGGGAATGAG.

A note on this clone: The read comes to an end 3 residues before the CDR3 does, leaving the germline J gene to fill in the end. The chain has TRBV20-1 and TRBJ1-6; a weak D match, TRBD1 (6 bases). Trimming took 2 bases from V and 7 from J, leaving 15 bases between them. The CDR3 sequence is 15 residues long. Germline CDR1 DFQATT, CDR2 SNEGSKA (reference sequence). CDR3 region: CSARRGGVLNSPLHF. Partial CDR3 DNA: TGCAGTGCTAGACGGGGGGGCGTCTTGAATTCACCC.

Notes on this clone: The read finishes 3 residues shy of the CDR3 end, and the germline J gene is used to complete it. This sequence joins TRBV4-1 and TRBJ2-2; D uncertain. CDR1 is MGHRA and CDR2 is YSYEKL in the germline V gene. The CDR3 is 14 amino acids. Trimming removed 4 bases at V and 5 bases at J, with 11 bases between. The CDR3 loop reads CASSLPLSTGELFF. The sequenced CDR3 bases are TGCGCCAGCAGCCTCCCCTTATCGACCGGGGAG.

Details on this clone: The read ends 3 residues shy of where the CDR3 ends; the end is completed using the germline J gene. The chain recombines TRBV7-9 with TRBJ1-2, with unresolved D. CDR3 length: 15 residues. Germline CDR1 is SEHNR and CDR2 is FQNEAQ (reference sequence). Incomplete CDR3 DNA: TGTGCCAGCAGCGCGACTCGATTAGGCCACGCTACC. Translating gives CASSATRLGHAT. The full CDR3 protein reads CASSATRLGHATYTF. The variable domain in full, completed from reference TRBV7-9 and TRBJ1-2, reads DTGVSQNPRHKITKRGQNVTFRCDPISEHNRLYWYRQTLGQGPEFLTYFQNEAQLEKSRLLSDRFSAERPKGSFSTLEIQRTEQGDSAMYLCASSATRLGHATYTFGSGTRLTVV.

To note about this clone: The read falls 3 residues short of the CDR3 end, and the missing part is taken from the germline J gene. V gene TRBV5-1 combines with J gene TRBJ2-5, with a possible D match to TRBD2 (5 bases). This CDR3 contains 14 residues. Germline CDR1 reads SGHRS; CDR2 reads YFSETQ. This CDR3 is CASSLIPSTDTQYF. The sequenced part of the CDR3 DNA is TGCGCCAGCAGCTTAATACCTAGCACAGATACC.

Notes on this clone: The read halts 3 residues ahead of the CDR3 end, with the missing end drawn from the germline J gene. The rearrangement uses TRBV2 and TRBJ1-1, with D uncertain. Per the germline V gene, CDR1 is SNHLY and CDR2 is FYNNEI. CDR3 length equals 14 residues. Between the trimmed V and J ends, which lost 4 bases and 7 bases, there was a span of 16 bases. CDR3 bases read: TGTGCCAGCAGTGGTGTCTCGGTGCTTAATGAA. Encoded protein: CASSGVSVLNE. The whole CDR3 is CASSGVSVLNEAFF.

In the case of this clone: From the germline J gene comes the end of the CDR3, since the read stops 3 residues before it. V usage is TRBV18 and J usage is TRBJ2-2, with TRBD1 matching 8 bases. The germline CDR1 and CDR2 sequences are KGHSH and LQKENI. V dropped 4 bases and J dropped 1; count of bases not matched to a gene: 5. The CDR3 extends over 16 amino acids. The DNA read from the CDR3 is TGTGCCAGCTCACAGACCGGGACAGGGAACACCGGGGAG. Protein sequence: CASSQTGTGNTGE. The entire CDR3 protein reads CASSQTGTGNTGELFF.

On this clone: Read sequence stops 3 residues before the CDR3 end, and the germline J gene provides the missing end. The V and J genes are TRBV12-3 or TRBV12-4 and TRBJ2-1; no definite D call. The CDR3 has 15 residues. Trimming stripped 3 bases from V and 4 bases from J, with 13 bases between. Here the CDR3 reads CASSLSQVTYNEQFF. Partial CDR3 DNA: TGTGCCAGCAGTTTGTCCCAGGTAACGTACAATGAG.

As to this clone: Sequencing ends 3 residues short of the CDR3 end; the germline J gene provides the rest. The gene calls are TRBV20-1 and TRBJ2-3, with TRBD2 as a possible D gene (5 bases). CDR1 and CDR2 from the germline V gene are DFQATT and SNEGSKA (reference sequence). This CDR3 has 15 amino acids. V gave up 4 bases and J gave up 0 bases, with 14 bases separating them. The part of the CDR3 DNA that was read is TGCAGTGCTATCCTAGCAGTTACTAGCACAGATACG. It specifies CSAILAVTSTDT. The full CDR3 protein is CSAILAVTSTDTQYF.

Points on this clone: The sequenced fragment ends 3 residues before the CDR3 boundary, so the rest is inferred from the germline J gene. The chain uses TRBV13 and TRBJ2-6; 13 bases fit TRBD2. This CDR3 has 18 amino acids. The germline gives CDR1 PRHDT, CDR2 FYEKMQ (reference sequence). V trimming: 5 bases; J trimming: 2 bases; junction bases outside the gene matches: 6. The covered CDR3 bases are TGTGCCAGCAGCAGGACTAGCGGGAGTCCCCCTGGGGCCAACGTC. Translation: CASSRTSGSPPGANV. The complete CDR3 reads CASSRTSGSPPGANVLTF.

CDR3 sequence reads: CASSPGQGVNIQYF. The sequenced CDR3 bases are TGTGCCAGCAGTCCGGGTCAGGGGGTAAACATT. The genes are TRBV12-3 or TRBV12-4 and TRBJ2-4, with TRBD1 matching over 7 bases. The DNA ends 3 residues before the CDR3 does, and the rest of the CDR3 is filled in from the germline J gene. The J segment lost 6 bases and the V segment lost 5 bases, leaving 7 bases of the junction unmatched. This CDR3 is 14 amino acids long.

With regard to this clone: The sequence runs out 3 residues before the end of the CDR3; the remainder is reconstructed from the germline J gene. The chain uses TRBV20-1 and TRBJ2-1; no clear D gene. Germline V lookup: CDR1 DFQATT, CDR2 SNEGSKA (reference sequence). The CDR3 contains 12 residues. V lost 0 bases and J 8 bases, leaving 8 bases between the germline ends. The covered CDR3 bases are TGCAGTGCTAGAGATGATGGCCATGAG. It encodes CSARDDGHE. The CDR3 reads in full as CSARDDGHEQFF.

With respect to this clone: The read comes to an end 3 residues before the CDR3 does, leaving the germline J gene to fill in the end. The chain couples TRBV11-2 to TRBJ1-4, with D unclear. The CDR3 sequence is 15 residues long. Deletions cut 5 bases from V and 3 bases from J, with 13 bases between. Germline CDR1 reads SGHAT; CDR2 reads FQNNGV. The CDR3 spells CASSPGGVPNEKLFF. The sequenced CDR3 bases are TGTGCCAGCAGCCCGGGCGGGGTACCTAATGAAAAA.

To note about this clone: The sample contains more than one DNA sequence encoding this CDR3. CDR3 bases read: TGTGCCAGCAGCGTACGGTCCAACACCGGGGAG. Encoded protein: CASSVRSNTGE. The CDR3 in full is CASSVRSNTGELFF. The V and J genes are TRBV9 and TRBJ2-2; no clear D. The CDR3 extends 3 residues past the end of the read, so its final part is completed from the germline J gene. V shed 1 base and J shed 2 bases, with 6 bases lying between them. Germline CDR1 and CDR2: SGDLS and YYNGEE. This CDR3 is 14 amino acids long.

The DNA read from the CDR3 is TGCAGTGCTAGAGATAGGTTTGGGACACGTTCCTACGAG. It encodes CSARDRFGTRSYE. The whole CDR3 sequence reads CSARDRFGTRSYEQYF. The chain carries TRBV20-1 and TRBJ2-7, with D perhaps matching TRBD1 (6 bases). The CDR3 is cut off 3 residues early in the read; its end comes from the germline J gene. Looked up from germline, CDR1 is DFQATT and CDR2 is SNEGSKA (reference sequence). The CDR3 has 16 amino acids. With 0 bases removed from V and 1 base from J, the gap between germline ends came to 16 bases.

As to this clone: The CDR3 goes on 3 residues after the read ends, and that part is filled in from the germline J gene. The chain is built from TRBV10-3 and TRBJ2-6; 7 bases match TRBD1. Germline V gene lookup returns CDR1 ENHRY and CDR2 SYGVKD. The CDR3 consists of 18 residues. Trimming at V came to 6 bases and at J to 0 bases, leaving 11 bases not matched to a gene. The sequenced part of the CDR3 DNA is TGTGCCATCAGAGAATACAGGGGTAACCTCTCTGGGGCCAACGTC. This gives the protein CAIREYRGNLSGANV. The full-length CDR3 reads as CAIREYRGNLSGANVLTF.

Concerning this clone: The CDR3 end falls 3 residues outside the read, so it is completed with the germline J gene. The chain links TRBV7-8 to TRBJ1-1, with 9 bases aligning to TRBD1. CDR1 and CDR2 (germline): SGHVS, FQNEAQ. The J segment lost 4 bases and the V segment lost 5 bases, leaving 5 bases of the junction unmatched. This CDR3 contains 14 residues. The CDR3 reads CASSIQGASTEAFF. The sequenced part of the CDR3 DNA is TGTGCCAGCAGCATACAGGGGGCCAGCACTGAA.

With regard to this clone: The sequence runs out 3 residues before the end of the CDR3; the remainder is reconstructed from the germline J gene. This chain links TRBV7-2 with TRBJ2-4; TRBD1 aligns across 8 bases. The CDR3 covers 15 residues. Germline values: CDR1 SGHTA, CDR2 FQGNSA. CDR3 in amino acids: CASSLGQATLYGQYF. CDR3 DNA, as far as it was read: TGTGCCAGCAGCCTGGGACAGGCGACCCTCTATGGT.

As concerns this clone: The CDR3 goes on 3 residues after the read ends, and that part is filled in from the germline J gene. The chain joins TRBV20-1 to TRBJ1-1; D may be TRBD1 (6 bases). The CDR3 sequence is 13 residues long. The germline V gene encodes CDR1 DFQATT and CDR2 SNEGSKA (reference sequence). With 3 bases removed from V and 5 bases from J, the gap between germline ends came to 13 bases. CDR3 DNA, as far as it was read: TGCAGTGCTAGGCAGAACAGGGTTACTGAA. Translated: CSARQNRVTE. The whole CDR3 protein is CSARQNRVTEAFF.

Note on this clone: Read coverage stops 3 residues before the CDR3 terminus; the germline J gene supplies the remainder. The rearrangement joins TRBV30 to TRBJ2-7; no firm D call. Germline V CDR1 and CDR2: GTSNPN, SVGIG (reference sequence). The CDR3 is made up of 13 amino acids. Trimming pared 0 bases from V and 2 bases from J, leaving 8 bases between. CDR3 DNA (partial): TGTGCCTGGAGTGTAGGGTCAGCCTACGAG. Translating gives CAWSVGSAYE. The whole CDR3 protein reads CAWSVGSAYEQYF.

About this clone itself: The read halts 3 residues ahead of the CDR3 end, with the missing end drawn from the germline J gene. The rearrangement uses TRBV18 and TRBJ1-2, with D maybe TRBD1 (5 bases). CDR3 length: 15 residues. Germline CDR1 and CDR2: KGHSH and LQKENI. The DNA read from the CDR3 is TGTGCCAGCTCACCTTTGGGGCAGCCCACAGATACC. As protein: CASSPLGQPTDT. The whole CDR3 region reads CASSPLGQPTDTYTF.

To note about this clone: The read finishes 3 residues shy of the CDR3 end, and the germline J gene is used to complete it. The chain recombines TRBV4-1 with TRBJ1-5, with 8 bases fitting TRBD1. V lost 1 base and J lost 8; bases outside the gene matches: 13. Germline CDR1 reads MGHRA; CDR2 reads YSYEKL. This CDR3 is built from 17 residues. CDR3 loop: CASSQGSRQGLSEPQHF. The CDR3 bases that were read are TGCGCCAGCAGCCAAGGTTCGAGACAGGGGCTATCGGAGCCC.

As for this clone: The read terminates 3 residues before the CDR3 end, so the remaining end is supplied by the germline J gene. The rearrangement joins TRBV7-8 to TRBJ1-4; the match to TRBD1 covers 9 bases. V trimming: 2 bases; J trimming: 8 bases; junction bases outside the gene matches: 12. The CDR3 covers 17 residues. The germline V gene has CDR1 SGHVS and CDR2 FQNEAQ. CDR3 loop: CASSLSPGTGRYEKLFF. CDR3 DNA, as far as it was read: TGTGCCAGCAGCTTAAGCCCAGGGACAGGGCGGTACGAAAAA.

Comment on this clone: The CDR3 goes on 3 residues after the read ends, and that part is filled in from the germline J gene. The chain joins TRBV7-8 to TRBJ1-1; D is unresolved. This CDR3 has 13 residues. Per the germline V gene, CDR1 is SGHVS and CDR2 is FQNEAQ. V lost 3 bases and J 1 base, leaving 6 bases between the germline ends. The CDR3 reads CASSFARNTEAFF. The DNA read from the CDR3 is TGTGCCAGCAGCTTCGCGAGGAACACTGAA.

Remarks on this clone: The read halts 3 residues ahead of the CDR3 end, with the missing end drawn from the germline J gene. This chain uses TRBV12-3 or TRBV12-4 with TRBJ2-4; 7 nucleotides line up with TRBD2. The J segment lost 0 bases and the V segment lost 3 bases, leaving 2 bases of the junction unmatched. The CDR3 runs to 15 residues. The DNA read from the CDR3 is TGTGCCAGCAGTTTGGGACTATTAGCCAAAAACATT. Translating gives CASSLGLLAKNI. From start to end, the CDR3 is CASSLGLLAKNIQYF.

Concerning this clone itself: The observed sequence ends 3 residues before the CDR3 terminus, with the missing tail filled in from the germline J gene. The sample contains more than one DNA sequence encoding this CDR3. V usage is TRBV12-3 or TRBV12-4 and J usage is TRBJ2-1; 9 bases map to TRBD1. The CDR3 spans 15 residues. V gave up 1 base and J gave up 3 bases; unmatched junction bases: 1. The part of the CDR3 DNA that was read is TGTGCCAGCAGTTTAGAGACAGGGGGCTACAATGAG. This translates into CASSLETGGYNE. The complete CDR3 protein is CASSLETGGYNEQFF.

For this clone: The read comes to an end 3 residues before the CDR3 does, leaving the germline J gene to fill in the end. J is TRBJ2-3 and V is TRBV10-3, with 7 positions matching TRBD2. Per the germline V gene, CDR1 is ENHRY and CDR2 is SYGVKD. The CDR3 is 15 residues long. J lost 2 bases, V lost 3 bases, and 5 bases had no gene match. CDR3 DNA, as far as it was read: TGTGCCATCAGTGACAGCGGGGCCAACACAGATACG. This sequence encodes CAISDSGANTDT. The full CDR3 is CAISDSGANTDTQYF.

Remarks on this clone: The read terminates 3 residues ahead of where the CDR3 ends, so the germline J gene completes it. The rearrangement uses TRBV28 and TRBJ2-1; no firm D call. Germline assignment: CDR1 MDHEN and CDR2 SYDVKM. The CDR3 runs 12 residues. The V end lost 3 bases, the J end lost 5 bases, and 5 bases lay between the germline ends. This chain's CDR3 is CASSFLNNEQFF. The DNA read from the CDR3 is TGTGCCAGCAGTTTTCTAAACAATGAG.